This TCR beta chain was captured by sequencing in a study of vaccination and CD4 T cells after COVID-19. Study details: Control wells got either CEFX epitopes, HIV-1 Nef peptides, or no peptide at all.

Comments on this clonotype: Its target is unknown.

Described treatment: approximately 9-day PBMC culture with coronavirus spike peptide pools or control peptides (ViraFEST assay). Pre-COVID-19 pandemic sampling (2011-2018) yielded the unexposed donor's CD4+ T cells. ViraFEST used peptide pools to expand antigen-specific T cells, then sequenced TCRs. Germline CDR1 and CDR2: SGHNT and YYREEE (reference sequence). V trimming: 0 bases; J trimming: 6 bases; junction bases outside the gene matches: 6. This CDR3 contains 16 residues. Cultured CD4+ T cells had their DNA profiled by the Oncomine TCR Beta short-read assay. Investigators isolated genomic DNA from cultured CD4+ T cells. TCRdb ran MiXCR on the PCR reads and lists one entry per CDR3 protein. The sample lists 8,500 to 13,000 distinct CDR3 sequences; about 28% were seen once.

V usage is TRBV5-4 and J usage is TRBJ2-2; 9 bases align to TRBD1. The sequenced sample was CD4+ T cells from blood, cultured in vitro. This receptor was obtained from a human donor in good health. CDR3 sequence reads: CASSLVQGAAPGELFF. CDR3 DNA sequence: TGTGCCAGCAGCTTGGTACAGGGGGCAGCTCCCGGGGAGCTGTTTTTT.